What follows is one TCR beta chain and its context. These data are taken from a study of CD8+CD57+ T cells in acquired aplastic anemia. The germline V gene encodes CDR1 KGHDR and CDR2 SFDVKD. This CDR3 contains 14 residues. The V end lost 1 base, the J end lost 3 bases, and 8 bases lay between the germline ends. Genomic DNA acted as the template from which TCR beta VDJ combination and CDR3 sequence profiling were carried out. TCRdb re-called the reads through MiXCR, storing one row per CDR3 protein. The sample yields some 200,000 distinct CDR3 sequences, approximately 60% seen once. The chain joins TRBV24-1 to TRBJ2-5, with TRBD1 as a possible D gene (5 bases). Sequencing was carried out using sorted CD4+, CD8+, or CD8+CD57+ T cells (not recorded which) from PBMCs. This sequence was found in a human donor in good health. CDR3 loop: CATSDFRTKETQYF. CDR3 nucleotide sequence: TGTGCCACCAGTGATTTTAGGACAAAAGAGACCCAGTACTTC.